This TCR beta chain was identified in a study of blood T cell repertoires in COVID-19. Germline V gives CDR1 SGHKS, CDR2 YYEKEE (reference sequence). The CDR3 extends over 16 amino acids. V gave up 0 bases and J gave up 2 bases, with 12 bases separating them. Method: immunoSEQ multiplex PCR; TCRdb's copy keeps in-frame clones and lacks some. Of 200,000 to 300,000 clones listed, 86% are singletons. This chain connects TRBV5-5 to TRBJ1-3; no definite D call. The TCR comes from a man in his 60s with acute or convalescent COVID-19. Sequencing used peripheral blood. The CDR3 nucleotides are TGTGCCAGCAGCTTGGACGGGGTGTGGGCTGGAAACACCATATATTTT. This translates into CASSLDGVWAGNTIYF.